The source of this T cell receptor beta chain is a study of control samples from healthy donors and cancer patients. Repertoires were generated with immunoSEQ multiplex PCR, while TCRdb's copy carries only in-frame clones and drops some. This table has tens of thousands of clones, around nine tenths appearing once. Trimming at V came to 6 bases and at J to 6 bases, leaving 10 bases not matched to a gene. CDR1 is MNHEY and CDR2 is SMNVEV in the germline V gene (reference sequence). The CDR3 is 15 amino acids. This clone showed up just once. This sequence was found in a woman aged 60 to 75 with head and neck cancer. The sequencing input was PBMCs. The chain has TRBV27 and TRBJ1-5; 8 bases are a match to TRBD1. CDR3 in amino acids: CASRTSTGDGQPQHF. Written as DNA, the CDR3 is TGTGCCAGCAGGACATCGACAGGGGATGGTCAGCCCCAGCATTTT.